The 7 T cell receptor beta chains presented below share a single source sample, sequenced in a study of CD8+CD57+ T cells in acquired aplastic anemia. The TCR beta profiling, which covered VDJ combination and CDR3 sequence, was carried out using genomic DNA as the template. TCRdb re-called the reads with MiXCR, one entry per CDR3 protein. The data contain approximately 270,000 distinct CDR3 sequences, 45% to 70% of them singletons. The sample was sorted CD4+, CD8+, or CD8+CD57+ T cells (not recorded which) from PBMCs. These receptors originate from a human donor with severe aplastic anemia or a healthy control (not recorded which).

The table lists this clonotype with many counts. The chain joins TRBV6-1 to TRBJ1-2; the D gene is possibly TRBD1 (5 bases). Germline values: CDR1 MNHNS, CDR2 SASEGT. The CDR3 extends over 13 amino acids. V lost 11 bases, J lost 2 bases, and 15 bases lay in between. The CDR3 loop reads CAQGRGDNYGYTF. The CDR3 nucleotides are TGTGCCCAGGGTCGAGGTGACAACTATGGCTACACCTTC.

This sequence joins TRBV10-2 and TRBJ1-4, with 7 bases identical to TRBD1. The trim removed 9 bases at V and 3 bases at J, leaving 4 bases unmatched. This CDR3 is 13 amino acids long. Germline V gene lookup returns CDR1 WSHSY and CDR2 SAAADI. The CDR3: CASTTGPNEKLFF. In nucleotides, the CDR3 is TGCGCCAGTACGACAGGGCCTAATGAAAAACTGTTTTTT.

This chain links TRBV6-5 with TRBJ2-7; D not certain. This CDR3 comprises 12 residues. V dropped 6 bases and J dropped 2 bases, with 8 bases sitting between them. Germline V CDR1 and CDR2: MNHEY, SVGAGI. The DNA for the CDR3 is TGTGCCAGCAGAGACGCGGCCTACGAGCAGTACTTC. Translation gives CASRDAAYEQYF.

This clonotype was observed a single time. The rearrangement uses TRBV9 and TRBJ2-3; D gene unclear. V gave up 3 bases and J gave up 2 bases, with 13 bases separating them. This CDR3 is 15 amino acids long. Germline V CDR1 and CDR2: SGDLS, YYNGEE. This CDR3 reads CASSAQLGATDTQYF. The DNA of the CDR3 is TGTGCCAGCAGCGCCCAGTTAGGAGCCACAGATACGCAGTATTTT.

This chain connects TRBV6-5 to TRBJ1-2; tentatively, D is TRBD1 (6 bases). V was pared by 3 bases and J by 6 bases, with 17 bases between. Germline V CDR1 and CDR2: MNHEY, SVGAGI. The CDR3 runs 15 residues. The CDR3 sequence: CASSYPEGGAHGYTF. Here the CDR3 DNA reads TGTGCCAGCAGTTATCCAGAGGGGGGGGCCCATGGCTACACCTTC.

This clonotype was seen more than once but under ten times. V and J are TRBV20-1 and TRBJ2-2; 9 nucleotides match TRBD2. V dropped 1 base and J dropped 1; count of bases not matched to a gene: 1. This CDR3 comprises 15 residues. The germline V gene encodes CDR1 DFQATT and CDR2 SNEGSKA (reference sequence). CDR3 bases: TGCAGTGCTAGAGGGACTAGCGAGAACACCGGGGAGCTGTTTTTT. Amino acids: CSARGTSENTGELFF.

Concerning this clonotype: At one end the junction does not follow the germline gene, possibly because of a read error. This sequence joins TRBV5-1 and TRBJ1-2; 8 bases match TRBD1. From germline, CDR1 is SGHRS and CDR2 YFSETQ. The length of the CDR3 is 16 residues. The CDR3 DNA is TGTGCCAGCAGCCACCTTAGGACAGGGCCGGGCTATGGCTACACCTTC. It codes for CASSHLRTGPGYGYTF.